This T cell receptor (beta chain) was recovered during a study of cytomegalovirus exposure and HLA in healthy donors. Concerning this clone itself: Its antigen is still unknown.

The PCR ran on 60 Vbeta and 13 Jbeta primers. Libraries were prepared by immunoSEQ multiplex PCR; TCRdb keeps only in-frame clonotypes and omits some of them. Of about 110,000 clones listed, around two thirds were seen once; the top ten hold about 7.8%. Trimming shortened V by 0 bases and J by 8 bases, and 13 bases separated the two germline ends. CDR1 is SEHNR and CDR2 is FQNEAQ in the germline V gene (reference sequence). The CDR3 is 14 residues long. Findings and caveats of the study: As immune exposure information, only CMV serostatus was available.

The sequenced material came from PBMCs. This rearrangement joins TRBV7-9 to TRBJ1-2; no firm D call. The receptor's source is a woman aged 40-49 years in good health and CMV-seropositive. The CDR3 region has the DNA TGTGCCAGCAGCTTAGCAGCAAGTAGAAGCGGCTACACCTTC. This gives the protein CASSLAASRSGYTF.